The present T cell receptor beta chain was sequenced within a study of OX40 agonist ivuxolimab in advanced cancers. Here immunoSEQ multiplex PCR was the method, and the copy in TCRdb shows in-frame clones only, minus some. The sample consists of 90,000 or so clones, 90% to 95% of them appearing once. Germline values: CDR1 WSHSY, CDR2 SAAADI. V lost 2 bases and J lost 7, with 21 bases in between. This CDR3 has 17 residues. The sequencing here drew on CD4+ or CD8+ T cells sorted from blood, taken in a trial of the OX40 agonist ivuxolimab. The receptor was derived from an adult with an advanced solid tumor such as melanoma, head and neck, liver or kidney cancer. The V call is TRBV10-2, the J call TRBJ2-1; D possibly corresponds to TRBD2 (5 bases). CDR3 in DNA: TGCGCCAGCAGTGAGAGGCCCCCAGCGGACCCCTGGAATGAGCAGTTCTTC. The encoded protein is CASSERPPADPWNEQFF.